These T cell receptor beta chains were read from a single sample in a study of Ad26.COV2.S vaccination and SARS-CoV-2 variants. Some clones are missing from TCRdb's copy, which holds only in-frame ones; the method was immunoSEQ multiplex PCR. The data hold 200,000 to 300,000 clones, with more than 75% observed a single time. The sample consisted of peripheral blood, taken in a trial of Ad26.COV2.S vaccine versus placebo. These receptors all stem from a person between 18 and 60 years old who received the Ad26.COV2.S COVID-19 vaccine or a placebo. CDR3s include the opening cysteine and the closing phenylalanine or tryptophan. A D gene is named only where the DNA matches it firmly.

j_call: TRBJ2-1; v_call: TRBV19; d_call: TRBD2; cdr3_length: 18; cdr3_aa: CASSLRVAGLGLGNEQFF
j_call: TRBJ2-7; v_call: TRBV2; d_call: TRBD2; cdr3_length: 18; cdr3_aa: CASSSRGRTSGESYEQYF
j_call: TRBJ1-4; v_call: TRBV6-5; d_call: NA; cdr3_length: 13; cdr3_aa: CASRGGAGEKLFF
j_call: TRBJ1-6; v_call: TRBV6-2/TRBV6-3; d_call: NA; cdr3_length: 14; cdr3_aa: CASSYTSYNSPLHF
j_call: TRBJ2-7; v_call: TRBV7-2; d_call: NA; cdr3_length: 17; cdr3_aa: CASSLGSSRVSSYEQYF
j_call: TRBJ2-2; v_call: TRBV5-1; d_call: NA; cdr3_length: 15; cdr3_aa: CASSLERVHTGELFF
j_call: TRBJ1-2; v_call: TRBV6-4; d_call: NA; cdr3_length: 16; cdr3_aa: CASSECFLQGLYGYTF
j_call: TRBJ2-7; v_call: TRBV7-2; d_call: NA; cdr3_length: 13; cdr3_aa: CASSHPRSYEQYF
j_call: TRBJ1-2; v_call: TRBV11-2; d_call: TRBD1; cdr3_length: 14; cdr3_aa: CASSYGQGVYGYTF
j_call: TRBJ1-6; v_call: TRBV27; d_call: NA; cdr3_length: 14; cdr3_aa: CASSFGGYNSPLHF
j_call: TRBJ1-1; v_call: TRBV7-4; d_call: TRBD1; cdr3_length: 16; cdr3_aa: CASSFPDRGLNTEAFF
j_call: TRBJ1-1; v_call: TRBV19; d_call: TRBD1; cdr3_length: 17; cdr3_aa: CASSPRGTDRMNTEAFF
j_call: TRBJ1-2; v_call: TRBV21-1; d_call: NA; cdr3_length: 15; cdr3_aa: CASSNRKGGGYGYTF
j_call: TRBJ1-2; v_call: TRBV5-5; d_call: NA; cdr3_length: 15; cdr3_aa: CASSLGDGPHYGYTF
j_call: TRBJ2-5; v_call: TRBV5-1; d_call: NA; cdr3_length: 13; cdr3_aa: CASSSSTQETQYF
j_call: TRBJ2-5; v_call: TRBV12-3/TRBV12-4; d_call: NA; cdr3_length: 13; cdr3_aa: CASSPISGRTQYF
j_call: TRBJ2-7; v_call: TRBV6-1; d_call: NA; cdr3_length: 15; cdr3_aa: CASSESGSPTYEQYF
j_call: TRBJ2-7; v_call: TRBV24-1; d_call: NA; cdr3_length: 12; cdr3_aa: CATSDTTGEQYF
j_call: TRBJ1-5; v_call: TRBV5-1; d_call: NA; cdr3_length: 13; cdr3_aa: CASSAVGDQPQHF
j_call: TRBJ2-5; v_call: TRBV5-1; d_call: NA; cdr3_length: 14; cdr3_aa: CASTPAGSKETQYF
j_call: TRBJ2-7; v_call: TRBV14; d_call: NA; cdr3_length: 13; cdr3_aa: CASSQVGIYEQYF
j_call: TRBJ1-2; v_call: TRBV4-1; d_call: NA; cdr3_length: 17; cdr3_aa: CASSRMFPQGNVNGYTF
j_call: TRBJ2-1; v_call: TRBV5-8; d_call: NA; cdr3_length: 15; cdr3_aa: CASSPRSRNDNEQFF
j_call: TRBJ2-5; v_call: TRBV2; d_call: NA; cdr3_length: 14; cdr3_aa: CASSRLETGETQYF
j_call: TRBJ2-7; v_call: TRBV27; d_call: TRBD1; cdr3_length: 16; cdr3_aa: CASSSRDRVLLDEQYF
j_call: TRBJ2-1; v_call: TRBV27; d_call: NA; cdr3_length: 14; cdr3_aa: CASSPSSPIGKQFF
j_call: TRBJ1-6; v_call: TRBV28; d_call: TRBD1; cdr3_length: 21; cdr3_aa: CASSLEVGGTGESTYNSPLHF
j_call: TRBJ2-7; v_call: TRBV5-1; d_call: NA; cdr3_length: 14; cdr3_aa: CASSLVAEPYEQYF
j_call: TRBJ1-1; v_call: TRBV27; d_call: NA; cdr3_length: 14; cdr3_aa: CASSLAAGRTEAFF
j_call: TRBJ1-2; v_call: TRBV28; d_call: TRBD1; cdr3_length: 17; cdr3_aa: CASSSPQGAFTNYGYTF
j_call: TRBJ2-7; v_call: TRBV12-3/TRBV12-4; d_call: NA; cdr3_length: 11; cdr3_aa: CASSTTGEQYF
j_call: TRBJ1-5; v_call: TRBV2; d_call: NA; cdr3_length: 13; cdr3_aa: CASSEHVVEPQHF
j_call: TRBJ2-3; v_call: TRBV24-1; d_call: TRBD1; cdr3_length: 15; cdr3_aa: CATSDPGQSTDTQYF
j_call: TRBJ2-7; v_call: TRBV30; d_call: NA; cdr3_length: 16; cdr3_aa: CAWSPLGGPAVGEQYF
j_call: TRBJ2-7; v_call: TRBV18; d_call: TRBD2; cdr3_length: 17; cdr3_aa: CASSPLGGAGGPYEQYF
j_call: TRBJ2-7; v_call: TRBV27; d_call: NA; cdr3_length: 11; cdr3_aa: CASSPSYEQYF
j_call: TRBJ1-1; v_call: TRBV30; d_call: NA; cdr3_length: 13; cdr3_aa: CALSTGMNTEAFF
j_call: TRBJ1-1; v_call: TRBV30; d_call: TRBD1; cdr3_length: 16; cdr3_aa: CAWSVGQGRMNTEAFF
j_call: TRBJ1-4; v_call: TRBV28; d_call: TRBD1; cdr3_length: 14; cdr3_aa: CASSKGGQGEKLFF
j_call: TRBJ2-7; v_call: TRBV18; d_call: NA; cdr3_length: 15; cdr3_aa: CASSPPQAGPFSQYF
j_call: TRBJ1-1; v_call: TRBV7-9; d_call: NA; cdr3_length: 10; cdr3_aa: CASSFTEAFF
j_call: TRBJ2-3; v_call: TRBV27; d_call: NA; cdr3_length: 16; cdr3_aa: CASSSTGFRFFYTQYF
j_call: TRBJ1-3; v_call: TRBV9; d_call: NA; cdr3_length: 17; cdr3_aa: CASSVAGTPLSGNTIYF
j_call: TRBJ1-2; v_call: TRBV6-5; d_call: NA; cdr3_length: 15; cdr3_aa: CASRSAARSSYGYTF
j_call: TRBJ1-1; v_call: TRBV6-5; d_call: NA; cdr3_length: 15; cdr3_aa: CASSPMQGQVAEAFF
j_call: TRBJ2-7; v_call: TRBV3-1/TRBV3-2; d_call: NA; cdr3_length: 14; cdr3_aa: CASRETQSSYEQYF
j_call: TRBJ2-3; v_call: TRBV15; d_call: NA; cdr3_length: 13; cdr3_aa: CATSRETTDTQYF
j_call: TRBJ2-2; v_call: TRBV28; d_call: NA; cdr3_length: 16; cdr3_aa: CASSLASPPLSGELFF
j_call: TRBJ2-3; v_call: TRBV18; d_call: TRBD1; cdr3_length: 16; cdr3_aa: CASSKRTGPPTDTQYF
j_call: TRBJ2-7; v_call: TRBV28; d_call: NA; cdr3_length: 16; cdr3_aa: CASSLRRGAPSYEQYF
j_call: TRBJ1-1; v_call: TRBV2; d_call: NA; cdr3_length: 11; cdr3_aa: CASSAHTEAFF
j_call: TRBJ2-7; v_call: TRBV6-2/TRBV6-3; d_call: NA; cdr3_length: 11; cdr3_aa: CASSALSEQYF
j_call: TRBJ2-7; v_call: TRBV5-1; d_call: NA; cdr3_length: 14; cdr3_aa: CASSLDFRVLEQYF
j_call: TRBJ2-3; v_call: TRBV5-1; d_call: NA; cdr3_length: 15; cdr3_aa: CASSLGRDRTDTQYF